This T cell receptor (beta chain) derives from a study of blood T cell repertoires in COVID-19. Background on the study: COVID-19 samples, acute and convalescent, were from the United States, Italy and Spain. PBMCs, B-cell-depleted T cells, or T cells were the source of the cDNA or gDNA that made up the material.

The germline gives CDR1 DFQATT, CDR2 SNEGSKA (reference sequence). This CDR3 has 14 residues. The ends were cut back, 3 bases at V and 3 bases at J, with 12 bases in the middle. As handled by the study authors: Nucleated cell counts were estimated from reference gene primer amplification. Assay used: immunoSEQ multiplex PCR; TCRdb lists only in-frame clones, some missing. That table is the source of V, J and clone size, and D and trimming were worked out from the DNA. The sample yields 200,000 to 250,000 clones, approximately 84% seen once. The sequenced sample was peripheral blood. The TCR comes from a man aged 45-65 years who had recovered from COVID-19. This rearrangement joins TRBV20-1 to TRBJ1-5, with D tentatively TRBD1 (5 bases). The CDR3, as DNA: TGCAGTGCTAGTCCCAGGGCTAACAATCAGCCCCAGCATTTT. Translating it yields CSASPRANNQPQHF.